This T cell receptor (beta chain) was sequenced during a study of cytomegalovirus exposure and HLA in healthy donors. Whole-study results and caveats: A later look showed TCR association rates differing by HLA locus, highest for DRB1 and lowest for HLA-C.

With 0 bases removed from V and 0 bases from J, the gap between germline ends came to 14 bases. Germline assignment: CDR1 LGHNA and CDR2 YNFKEQ. CDR3 length equals 18 residues. Worth noting for this clone: Antigen: not known.

Researchers ran the PCR with 60 Vbeta and 13 Jbeta primers. Measured with immunoSEQ multiplex PCR; TCRdb has only the in-frame clones, and not every one. This repertoire shows approximately 160,000 clones, 84% found once; its top ten account for about 0.37%. The TCR originated in a boy aged 2 to 10 in good health and CMV-seronegative. The sample comprised PBMCs. V is TRBV4-2 and J is TRBJ1-4; D gene ambiguous. For the CDR3, the DNA is TGTGCCAGCAGCCAAGACTTCCGTGGGCTTGCAACTAATGAAAAACTGTTTTTT. Translated, it gives CASSQDFRGLATNEKLFF.